The clone carrying this T cell receptor (beta chain) was observed a handful of times. V was pared by 6 bases and J by 0 bases, with 15 bases between. The CDR3 is 16 amino acids. Germline-derived CDR1 and CDR2 are ENHRY and SYGVKD. This sample stems from a study of shared T cell receptors in the human thymus. Data came from immunoSEQ multiplex PCR; TCRdb stores just in-frame clones and leaves some out. The sample holds hundreds of thousands of clones, approximately 88% seen once. The same sample was also studied in work on human thymus T cells. This second study says: Resections were taken during corrective heart surgery, and the thymus tissue came from these. Within thymic and blood repertoires, V and J gene usage appeared to be biased.

The sample comprised thymocytes. This clonotype originated in a boy in the first two years of life with a congenital heart defect. The chain couples TRBV10-3 to TRBJ1-3, with D possibly matching TRBD1 (6 bases). The CDR3 spells CAIRGRGSSSGNTIYF. The CDR3 nucleotides read TGTGCCATCAGGGGGAGGGGGTCCAGCTCTGGAAACACCATATATTTT.